The text below deals with one T cell receptor beta chain. It has no known antigen specificity. Base-call qualities are not available, and no considerably larger clone is one nucleotide away. All of the isolated RNA was reverse transcribed with the High Capacity cDNA Reverse Transcription Kit, so expressed TCRB transcripts were sequenced. Deep immunoSEQ sequencing was applied to naive, central memory and regulatory T cell samples, giving an average of around 3.8 million total reads per sample. After sorted cells were lysed in RLT buffer, RNA was extracted with DNase-treated RNeasy Micro or Mini kits, with the choice depending on cell number. To prevent cross-contamination, every cell subset was processed on its own, while patient and healthy donor samples were processed together. The immunoSEQ multiplex PCR was used to amplify TCRB sequences from cDNA, generating 87-bp fragments that spanned the CDR3 region. The amplicons were sequenced using the Illumina HiSeq platform. Per the source publication's procedure: PCR bias was computationally corrected using synthetic template baselines, reads within Hamming distance 2 were collapsed, and singletons that could not be merged were discarded. Reads were aligned against IMGT to assign V, D and J genes, CDR3 length and insertions or deletions at six rearrangement sites. Within each subset, clonotype counts were normalized to the number of sorted cells before true diversity and Gini coefficients were calculated with the tcR R package. The overlap coefficient, calculated on TCRB nucleotide sequences, was used to measure repertoire sharing. This is the immuneACCESS table as TCRdb keeps it, with only in-frame sequences that have V and J called. A part of the clones is gone; compared with another copy, unresolved V genes explain less than half, and the rest is unexplained. V and J calls plus clone size are reproduced from that table; the DNA served to infer D and trimming. This sample comprises roughly 300,000 clones, about a tenth of them detected only once. The ten largest account for 0.9% to 1.1% of the sample.

The CDR3 has 14 amino acids, counting the end cysteine and phenylalanine. The retained sequence is limited to the CDR3, 42 bases, with the frame set at the first base. The germline V end is reduced by 6 bases and the J end by 10 bases; junction bases left unmatched: 8. The germline V gene supplies CDR1 SGHAT and CDR2 FQNNGV. A single peripheral blood draw of approximately 120 mL on average was collected from each donor into heparinised tubes. Using a panel that included CD45RO, CCR7, CD25, CD127, CD95 and CD27, naive, central memory, regulatory and stem cell-like memory CD4+ T cells were sorted on a BD FACSAria II. A purity above 95% was achieved for all sorted populations. Right away, PBMCs were isolated by Lymphoprep density gradient centrifugation and were stained directly, with no culture step. So that batch effects would be minimized, each experiment stained and sorted samples in pairs, pairing one healthy donor with one patient.

The data are from a study of beta chain features in type 1 diabetes (dated by TCRdb to 2016 to 2018). Notes on the research overall: No differences in mean age, gender distribution, total cell number or subset yield were found between patients and healthy donors. A total of approximately 110,000,000 sorted cells were examined across all samples, and a strong correlation was observed between cell number per subset and RNA yield. Whereas all 30 or so donors provided naive and central memory subsets, regulatory and stem cell-like memory subsets were isolated from just 8 patients and about eight healthy donors. The study compared TCRB repertoires of sorted circulating CD4+ T cell subsets between recently diagnosed type 1 diabetes patients and matched healthy donors.

What the study reported, not specific to this receptor: Because the HLA sub-analyses included only small numbers of individuals, any influence of HLA type on TCRB rearrangement was left unresolved. Naive, central memory and regulatory TCRB repertoires appeared to be more similar among patients than among healthy donors. Because cDNA was sequenced instead of genomic DNA, highly expressing activated cells could be over-represented, though the groups showed no difference in activation or CD3 levels. Shorter templates might be favored by PCR, yet because patient and control samples were amplified and corrected together, any such skew would affect both groups equally. Patients with type 1 diabetes made fewer insertions and deleted more nucleotides at VDJ recombination sites, implying thymic rearrangement abnormalities. Type 1 diabetes patients showed a moderate but significant shortening of TCRB CDR3 length in all four CD4+ subsets.

Sample: central memory CD4+ T cells from blood. Here the chain combines TRBV11-2 and TRBJ1-6; 8 bases in the middle match TRBD1. The receptor was isolated from a man aged 30 to 39 with type 1 diabetes. The CDR3 in this case is CASRTGTGVSPLHF. The nucleotides are TGTGCCAGCAGGACTGGGACAGGTGTCTCACCCCTCCACTTT.